Listed below are T cell receptor beta chains from one sample, sequenced in a study of early T cells in non-severe SARS-CoV-2 infection. TCRdb independently ran MiXCR on the 5' RACE reads; one entry per CDR3 protein. The sample records 40,000 to 45,000 distinct CDR3 sequences, approximately 6.2% being singletons. The specimen was whole blood, collected at baseline. These receptors originate from an adult who was a healthcare worker with PCR-confirmed SARS-CoV-2 infection or an uninfected control (not recorded which). CDR3s include the opening cysteine and the closing phenylalanine or tryptophan. D genes are given only for firm matches. Not every row has a clone size; where given, it reads once, few, many or a size class.

d_gene,len,v_gene,j_gene,abundance,CDR3aa,CDR3nt
NA,14,TRBV7-8,TRBJ2-3,few,CASSLQATPDTQYF,TGTGCCAGCAGCTTACAGGCCACGCCGGATACGCAGTATTTT
NA,13,TRBV20-1,TRBJ2-5,many,CSASLGWEETQYF,TGCAGTGCTAGTCTAGGCTGGGAAGAGACCCAGTACTTC
NA,15,TRBV6-5,TRBJ2-7,NA,CASSYAGARSYEQYF,TGTGCCAGCAGTTACGCAGGCGCCCGCTCCTACGAGCAGTACTTC
NA,15,TRBV30,TRBJ1-3,many,CAWSLGRIPGNTIYF,TGTGCCTGGAGCCTTGGCAGGATCCCTGGAAACACCATATATTTT
NA,13,TRBV11-2,TRBJ1-1,few,CASSLMEGTEAFF,TGTGCCAGCAGCTTAATGGAGGGGACTGAAGCTTTCTTT
TRBD2,15,TRBV27,TRBJ2-3,many,CASSLLGAGGRILYF,TGTGCCAGCAGTTTATTAGGAGCGGGGGGACGCATCTTATATTTT
TRBD1,15,TRBV18,TRBJ1-5,few,CASSQDRGIFQPQHF,TGTGCCAGCTCGCAGGACAGGGGAATATTTCAGCCCCAGCATTTT
TRBD2,15,TRBV20-1,TRBJ2-7,many,CSAEYSGSAPYEQYF,TGCAGTGCGGAATACAGCGGGAGCGCACCCTACGAGCAGTACTTC
TRBD1,16,TRBV7-2,TRBJ2-4,few,CASSPRGQGSKNIQYF,TGTGCCAGCAGCCCCCGAGGACAGGGGTCCAAAAACATTCAGTACTTC
NA,11,TRBV19,TRBJ2-7,many,CASSQGYEQYF,TGTGCCAGCTCACAGGGCTACGAGCAGTACTTC
TRBD2,14,TRBV5-8,TRBJ2-1,few,CASSLGLAGIEQFF,TGTGCCAGCAGCTTGGGGCTAGCGGGAATTGAGCAGTTCTTC
NA,15,TRBV11-1,TRBJ2-1,many,CASSRGATLDDEQFF,TGTGCCAGCAGCCGGGGTGCTACCCTCGACGATGAGCAGTTCTTC
TRBD2,15,TRBV5-5,TRBJ2-7,few,CASSPPGTSDLEQYF,TGTGCCAGCAGCCCGCCCGGGACTAGCGACCTCGAGCAGTACTTC
TRBD1,17,TRBV18,TRBJ2-1,NA,CASSPETGIRSYNEQFF,TGTGCCAGCTCACCGGAGACAGGGATTCGCTCCTACAATGAGCAGTTCTTC
NA,10,TRBV6-2/TRBV6-3,TRBJ1-1,NA,CASRFGALLF,TGTGCCAGCAGATTCGGGGCCCTTCTTTTT
TRBD2,18,TRBV4-2,TRBJ2-1,many,CASSQEGSGRARYNEQFF,TGTGCCAGCAGCCAAGAAGGAAGCGGGAGGGCCAGGTACAATGAGCAGTTCTTC
TRBD1,15,TRBV9,TRBJ1-1,few,CASSGGQGLNTEAFF,TGTGCCAGCAGCGGGGGACAGGGGTTGAACACTGAAGCTTTCTTT
TRBD2,15,TRBV6-6,TRBJ2-7,few,CASSYGLAGEYEQYF,TGTGCCAGCAGTTACGGACTAGCGGGGGAGTACGAGCAGTACTTC
TRBD1,14,TRBV28,TRBJ2-2,few,CASSSIQGAGELFF,TGTGCCAGCAGTTCCATTCAGGGGGCCGGGGAGCTGTTTTTT
NA,15,TRBV9,TRBJ2-7,few,CASSVDTSLIYEQYF,TGTGCCAGCAGCGTAGACACGTCTTTAATCTACGAGCAGTACTTC
TRBD1,14,TRBV6-2/TRBV6-3,TRBJ1-1,many,CASTAAGQWGEAFF,TGTGCCAGCACCGCCGCGGGACAGTGGGGTGAAGCTTTCTTT
TRBD1,15,TRBV6-2/TRBV6-3,TRBJ2-7,few,CASSAPGTGVYEQYF,TGTGCCAGCAGTGCCCCCGGGACAGGGGTCTACGAGCAGTACTTC